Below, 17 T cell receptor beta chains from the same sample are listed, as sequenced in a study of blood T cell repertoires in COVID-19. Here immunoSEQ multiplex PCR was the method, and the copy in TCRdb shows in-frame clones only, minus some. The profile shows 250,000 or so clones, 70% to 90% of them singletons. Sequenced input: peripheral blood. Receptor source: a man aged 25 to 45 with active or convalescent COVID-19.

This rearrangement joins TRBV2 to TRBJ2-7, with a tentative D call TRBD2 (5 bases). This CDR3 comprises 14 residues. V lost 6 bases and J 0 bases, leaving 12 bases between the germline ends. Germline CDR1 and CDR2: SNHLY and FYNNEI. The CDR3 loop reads CASSPAAVSYEQYF. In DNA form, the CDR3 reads TGTGCCAGCAGCCCAGCGGCCGTCTCCTACGAGCAGTACTTC.

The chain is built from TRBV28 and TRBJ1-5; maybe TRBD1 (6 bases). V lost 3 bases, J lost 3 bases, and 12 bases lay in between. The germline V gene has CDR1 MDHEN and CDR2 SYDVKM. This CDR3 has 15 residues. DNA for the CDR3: TGTGCCAGCAGTTTCTCAGGGGAAAACAATCAGCCCCAGCATTTT. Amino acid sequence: CASSFSGENNQPQHF.

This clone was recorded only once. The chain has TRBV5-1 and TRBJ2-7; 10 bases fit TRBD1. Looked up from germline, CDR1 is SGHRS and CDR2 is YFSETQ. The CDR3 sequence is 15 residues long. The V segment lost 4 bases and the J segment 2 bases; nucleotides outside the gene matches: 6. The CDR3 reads CASSVGQGTAYEQYF. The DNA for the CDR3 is TGCGCCAGCAGCGTGGGACAGGGGACAGCCTACGAGCAGTACTTC.

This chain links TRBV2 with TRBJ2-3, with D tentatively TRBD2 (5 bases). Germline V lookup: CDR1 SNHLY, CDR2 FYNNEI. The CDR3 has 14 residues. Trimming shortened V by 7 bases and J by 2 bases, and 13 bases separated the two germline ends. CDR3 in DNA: TGTGCCAGCATGTTAGAGACTACCACAGATACGCAGTATTTT. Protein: CASMLETTTDTQYF.

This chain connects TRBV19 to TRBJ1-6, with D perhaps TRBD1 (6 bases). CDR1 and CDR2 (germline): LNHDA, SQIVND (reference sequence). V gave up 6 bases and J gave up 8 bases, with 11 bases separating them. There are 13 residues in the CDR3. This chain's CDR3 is CASRGHNYSPLHF. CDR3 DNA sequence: TGTGCCAGTAGGGGACATAACTATTCACCCCTCCACTTT.

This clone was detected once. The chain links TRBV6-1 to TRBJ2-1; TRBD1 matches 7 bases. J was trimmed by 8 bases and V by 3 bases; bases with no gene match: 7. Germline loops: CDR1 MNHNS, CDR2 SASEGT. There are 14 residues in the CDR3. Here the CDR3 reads CASSETGPWDEQFF. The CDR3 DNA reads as TGTGCCAGCAGTGAGACAGGGCCTTGGGATGAGCAGTTCTTC.

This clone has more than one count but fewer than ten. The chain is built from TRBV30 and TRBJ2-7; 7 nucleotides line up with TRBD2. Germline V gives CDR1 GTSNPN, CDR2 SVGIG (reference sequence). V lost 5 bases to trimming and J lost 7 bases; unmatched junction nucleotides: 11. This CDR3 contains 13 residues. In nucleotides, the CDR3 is TGTGCCTGGCGGTACAGCGTCGGGAGGGAGCAGTACTTC. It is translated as CAWRYSVGREQYF. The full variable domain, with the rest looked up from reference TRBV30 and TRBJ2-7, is SQTIHQWPATLVQPVGSPLSLECTVEGTSNPNLYWYRQAAGRGLQLLFYSVGIGQISSEVPQNLSASRPQDRQFILSSKKLLLSDSGFYLCAWRYSVGREQYFGPGTRLTVT.

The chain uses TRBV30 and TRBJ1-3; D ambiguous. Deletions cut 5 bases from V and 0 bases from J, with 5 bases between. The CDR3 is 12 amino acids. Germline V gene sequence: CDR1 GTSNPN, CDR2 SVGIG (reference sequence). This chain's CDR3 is CAWGSSGNTIYF. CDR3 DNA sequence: TGTGCCTGGGGGAGCTCTGGAAACACCATATATTTT.

The chain's CDR3 is CASSLGQGTYTF. CDR3 in DNA: TGCGCCAGCAGCCTCGGACAGGGGACCTACACCTTC. The chain has TRBV5-1 and TRBJ1-2; TRBD1 aligns across 9 bases. CDR3 length: 12 amino acids. V lost 4 bases to trimming and J lost 10 bases; unmatched junction nucleotides: 5. Germline-derived CDR1 and CDR2 are SGHRS and YFSETQ.

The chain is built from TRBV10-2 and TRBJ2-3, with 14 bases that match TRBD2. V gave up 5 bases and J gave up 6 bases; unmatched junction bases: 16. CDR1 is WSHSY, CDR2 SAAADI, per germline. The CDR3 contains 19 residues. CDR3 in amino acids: CASSKEETSGGALLDTQYF. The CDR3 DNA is TGCGCCAGCAGTAAAGAGGAGACTAGCGGGGGGGCACTACTCGATACGCAGTATTTT.

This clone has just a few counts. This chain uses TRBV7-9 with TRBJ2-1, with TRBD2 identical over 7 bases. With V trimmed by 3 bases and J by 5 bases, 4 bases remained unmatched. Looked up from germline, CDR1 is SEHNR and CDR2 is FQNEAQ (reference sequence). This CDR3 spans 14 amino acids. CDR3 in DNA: TGTGCCAGCAGCTTGTCCGGGGGGAACAATGAGCAGTTCTTC. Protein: CASSLSGGNNEQFF.

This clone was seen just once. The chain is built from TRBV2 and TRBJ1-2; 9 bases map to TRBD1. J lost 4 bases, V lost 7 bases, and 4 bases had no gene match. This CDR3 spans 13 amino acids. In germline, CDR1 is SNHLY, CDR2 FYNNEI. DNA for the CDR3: TGTGCCAGCATAGGGACAGGGCCCTATGGCTACACCTTC. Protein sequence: CASIGTGPYGYTF.

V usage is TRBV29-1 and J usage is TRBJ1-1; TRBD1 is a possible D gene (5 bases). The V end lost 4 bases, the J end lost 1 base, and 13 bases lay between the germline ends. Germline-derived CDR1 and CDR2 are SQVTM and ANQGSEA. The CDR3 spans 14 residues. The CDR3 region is CSVAQDTWNTEAFF. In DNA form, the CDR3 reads TGCAGCGTTGCCCAGGACACATGGAACACTGAAGCTTTCTTT.

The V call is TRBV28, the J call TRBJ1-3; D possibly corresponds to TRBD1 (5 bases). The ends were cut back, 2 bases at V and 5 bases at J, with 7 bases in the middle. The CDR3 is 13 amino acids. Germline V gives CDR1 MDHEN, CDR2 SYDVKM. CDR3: CASSLAGRNTIYF. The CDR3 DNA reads TGTGCCAGCAGTTTAGCAGGGAGAAACACCATATATTTT.

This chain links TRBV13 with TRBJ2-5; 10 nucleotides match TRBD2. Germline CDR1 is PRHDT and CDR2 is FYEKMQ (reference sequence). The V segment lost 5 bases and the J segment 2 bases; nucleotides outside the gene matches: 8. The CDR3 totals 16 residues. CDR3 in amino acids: CASSVRLAGLQETQYF. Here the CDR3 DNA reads TGTGCCAGCAGCGTCAGACTAGCGGGCTTACAAGAGACCCAGTACTTC.

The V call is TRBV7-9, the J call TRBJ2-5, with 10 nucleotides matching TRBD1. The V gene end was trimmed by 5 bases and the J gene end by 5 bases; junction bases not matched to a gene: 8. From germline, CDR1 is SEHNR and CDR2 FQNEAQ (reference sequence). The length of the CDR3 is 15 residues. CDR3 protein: CASSTRTGGTETQYF. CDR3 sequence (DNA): TGTGCCAGCAGCACCCGGACAGGGGGGACGGAGACCCAGTACTTC.

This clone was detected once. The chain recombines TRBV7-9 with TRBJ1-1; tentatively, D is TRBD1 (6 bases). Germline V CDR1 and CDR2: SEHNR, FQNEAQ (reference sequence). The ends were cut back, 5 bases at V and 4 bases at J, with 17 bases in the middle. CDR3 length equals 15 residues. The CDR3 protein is CASSLSNREGTEAFF. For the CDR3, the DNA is TGTGCCAGCAGCCTCTCGAACAGGGAGGGCACTGAAGCTTTCTTT.